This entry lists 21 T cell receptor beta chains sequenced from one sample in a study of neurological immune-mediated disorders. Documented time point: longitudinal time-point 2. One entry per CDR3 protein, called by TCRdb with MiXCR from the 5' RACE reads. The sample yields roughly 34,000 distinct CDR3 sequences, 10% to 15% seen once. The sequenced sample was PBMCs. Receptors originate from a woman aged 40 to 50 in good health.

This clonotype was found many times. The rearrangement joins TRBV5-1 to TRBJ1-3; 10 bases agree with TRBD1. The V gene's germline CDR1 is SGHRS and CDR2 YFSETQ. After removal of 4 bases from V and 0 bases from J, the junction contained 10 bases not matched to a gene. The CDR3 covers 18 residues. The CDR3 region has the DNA TGCGCCAGCAGCACCGGGACAGGGGACTACCTCTCTGGAAACACCATATATTTT. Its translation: CASSTGTGDYLSGNTIYF.

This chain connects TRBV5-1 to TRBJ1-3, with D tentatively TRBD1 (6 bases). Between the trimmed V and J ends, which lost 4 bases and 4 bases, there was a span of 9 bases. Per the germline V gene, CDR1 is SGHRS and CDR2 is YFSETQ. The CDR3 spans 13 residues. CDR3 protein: CASSQGSGNTIYF. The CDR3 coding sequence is TGCGCCAGCAGCCAGGGGTCAGGAAACACCATATATTTT.

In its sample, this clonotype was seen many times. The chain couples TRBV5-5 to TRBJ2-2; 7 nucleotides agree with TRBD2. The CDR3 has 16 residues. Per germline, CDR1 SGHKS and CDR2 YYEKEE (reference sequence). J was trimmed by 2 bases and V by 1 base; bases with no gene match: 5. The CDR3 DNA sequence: TGTGCCAGCAGCTTGTCTAGCGGACCCAACACCGGGGAGCTGTTTTTT. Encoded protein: CASSLSSGPNTGELFF.

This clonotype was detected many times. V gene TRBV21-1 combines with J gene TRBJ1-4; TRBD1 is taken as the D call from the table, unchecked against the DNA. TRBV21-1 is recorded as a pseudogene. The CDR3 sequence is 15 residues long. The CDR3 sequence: CASSKKKGAVEKLFF. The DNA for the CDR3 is TGTGCCAGCAGCAAAAAGAAGGGCGCTGTCGAAAAACTGTTTTTT.

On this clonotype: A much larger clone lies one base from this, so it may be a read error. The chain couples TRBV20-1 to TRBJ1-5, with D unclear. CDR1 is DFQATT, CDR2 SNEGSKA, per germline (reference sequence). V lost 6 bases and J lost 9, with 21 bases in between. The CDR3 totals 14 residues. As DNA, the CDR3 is TGCAGTGCCACTCGCGCGGTGGGTCAGTCGCCCCAGCATTTT. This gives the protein CSATRAVGQSPQHF.

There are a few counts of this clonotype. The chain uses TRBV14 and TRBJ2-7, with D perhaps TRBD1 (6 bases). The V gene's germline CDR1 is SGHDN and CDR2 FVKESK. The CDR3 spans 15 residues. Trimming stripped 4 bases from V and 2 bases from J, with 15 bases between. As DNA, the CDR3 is TGTGCCAGCAGCCGCCGGACAGTGGCTACCTACGAGCAGTACTTC. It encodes CASSRRTVATYEQYF.

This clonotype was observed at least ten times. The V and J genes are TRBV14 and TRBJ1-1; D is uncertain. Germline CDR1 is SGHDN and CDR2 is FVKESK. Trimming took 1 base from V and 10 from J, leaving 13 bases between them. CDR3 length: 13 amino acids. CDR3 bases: TGTGCCAGCAGCCAAGTAGTCAGGTCGGGAGCTTTCTTT. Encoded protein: CASSQVVRSGAFF.

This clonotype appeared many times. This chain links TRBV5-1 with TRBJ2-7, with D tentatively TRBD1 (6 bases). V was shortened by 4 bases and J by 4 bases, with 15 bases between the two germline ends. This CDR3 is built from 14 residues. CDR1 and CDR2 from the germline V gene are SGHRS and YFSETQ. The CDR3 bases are TGCGCCAGCAGCCCCCCGGGACAATATTACGAGCAGTACTTC. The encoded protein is CASSPPGQYYEQYF.

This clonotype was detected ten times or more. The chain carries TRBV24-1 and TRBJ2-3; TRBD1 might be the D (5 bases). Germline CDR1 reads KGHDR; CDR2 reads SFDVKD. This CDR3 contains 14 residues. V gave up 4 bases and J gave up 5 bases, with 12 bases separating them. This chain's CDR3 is CATSDPGIEDTQYF. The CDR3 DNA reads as TGTGCCACCAGTGACCCAGGGATAGAAGATACGCAGTATTTT.

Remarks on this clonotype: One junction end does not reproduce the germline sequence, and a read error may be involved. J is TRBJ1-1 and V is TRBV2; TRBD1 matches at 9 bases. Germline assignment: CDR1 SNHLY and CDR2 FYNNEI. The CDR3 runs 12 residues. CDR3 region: CTSSGQGNEAFF. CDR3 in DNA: TGTACCAGCAGCGGACAGGGGAATGAAGCTTTCTTT.

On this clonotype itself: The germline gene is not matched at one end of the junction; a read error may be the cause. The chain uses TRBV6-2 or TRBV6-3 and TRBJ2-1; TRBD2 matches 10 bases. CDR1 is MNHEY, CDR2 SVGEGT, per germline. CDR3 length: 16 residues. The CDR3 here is CVSSRTGTSVESEHFF. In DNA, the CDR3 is TGTGTCAGCAGTCGCACCGGGACTAGCGTGGAGAGTGAGCACTTCTTC.

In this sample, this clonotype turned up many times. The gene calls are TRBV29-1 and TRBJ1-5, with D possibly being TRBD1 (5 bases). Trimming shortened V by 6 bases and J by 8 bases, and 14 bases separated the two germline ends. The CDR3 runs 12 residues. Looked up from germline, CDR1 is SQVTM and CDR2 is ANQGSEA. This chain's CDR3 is CSVWDGEEPQHF. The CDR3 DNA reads TGCAGCGTGTGGGACGGTGAAGAGCCCCAGCATTTT.

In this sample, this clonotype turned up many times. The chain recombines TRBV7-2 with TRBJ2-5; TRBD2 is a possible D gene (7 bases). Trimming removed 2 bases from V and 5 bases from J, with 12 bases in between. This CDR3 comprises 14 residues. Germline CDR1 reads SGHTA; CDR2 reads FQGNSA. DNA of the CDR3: TGTGCCAGCAGCTTACACAGGGAGGGGGAGACCCAGTACTTC. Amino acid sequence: CASSLHREGETQYF.

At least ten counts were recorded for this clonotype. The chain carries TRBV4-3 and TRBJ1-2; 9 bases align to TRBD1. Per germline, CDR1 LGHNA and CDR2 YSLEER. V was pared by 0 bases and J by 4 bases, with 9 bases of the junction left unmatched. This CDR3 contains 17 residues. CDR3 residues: CASSQDLPGQGPYGYTF. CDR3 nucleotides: TGCGCCAGCAGCCAAGATCTTCCGGGACAGGGTCCCTATGGCTACACCTTC.

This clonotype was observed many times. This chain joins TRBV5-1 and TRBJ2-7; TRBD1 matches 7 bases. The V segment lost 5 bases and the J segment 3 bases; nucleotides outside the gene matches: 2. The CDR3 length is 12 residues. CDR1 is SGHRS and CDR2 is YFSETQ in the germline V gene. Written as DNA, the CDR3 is TGCGCCAGCAGGGGGACAGTCTACGAGCAGTACTTC. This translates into CASRGTVYEQYF.

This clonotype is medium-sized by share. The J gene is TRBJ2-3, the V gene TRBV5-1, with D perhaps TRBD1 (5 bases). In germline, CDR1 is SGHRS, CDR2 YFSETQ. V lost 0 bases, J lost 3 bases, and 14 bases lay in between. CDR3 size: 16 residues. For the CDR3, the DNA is TGCGCCAGCAGCTTGGAGCAGGGAAGGAGAACAGATACGCAGTATTTT. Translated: CASSLEQGRRTDTQYF.

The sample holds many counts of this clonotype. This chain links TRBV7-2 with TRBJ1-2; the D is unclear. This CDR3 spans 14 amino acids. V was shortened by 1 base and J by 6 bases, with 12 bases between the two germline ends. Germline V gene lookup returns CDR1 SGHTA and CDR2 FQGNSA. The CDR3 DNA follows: TGTGCCAGCAGCTTAGGGCCTTCTCCCGATGGCTACACCTTC. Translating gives CASSLGPSPDGYTF. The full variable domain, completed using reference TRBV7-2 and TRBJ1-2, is GAGVSQSPSNKVTEKGKDVELRCDPISGHTALYWYRQSLGQGLEFLIYFQGNSAPDKSGLPSDRFSAERTGGSVSTLTIQRTQQEDSAVYLCASSLGPSPDGYTFGSGTRLTVV.

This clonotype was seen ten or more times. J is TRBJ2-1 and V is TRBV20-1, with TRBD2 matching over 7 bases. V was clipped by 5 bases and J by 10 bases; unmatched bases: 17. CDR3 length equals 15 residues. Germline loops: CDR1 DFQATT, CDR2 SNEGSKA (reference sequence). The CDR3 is CSASKGASGGAEQFF. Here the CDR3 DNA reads TGCAGTGCTTCAAAGGGCGCCTCGGGGGGAGCAGAGCAGTTCTTC.

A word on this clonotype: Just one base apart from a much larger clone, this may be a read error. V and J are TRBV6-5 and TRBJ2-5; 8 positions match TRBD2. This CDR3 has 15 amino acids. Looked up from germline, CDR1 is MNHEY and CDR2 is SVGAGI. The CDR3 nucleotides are TGTGCCAGCAGTTATTCGCGGGGGGTGAAAGAGACCCGGTACTTC. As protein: CASSYSRGVKETRYF.

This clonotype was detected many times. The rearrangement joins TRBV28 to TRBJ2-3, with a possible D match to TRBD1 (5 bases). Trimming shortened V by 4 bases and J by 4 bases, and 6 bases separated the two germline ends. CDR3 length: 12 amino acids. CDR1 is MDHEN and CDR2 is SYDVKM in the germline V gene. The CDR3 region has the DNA TGTGCCAGCAGTTCAGGGTCAGATACGCAGTATTTT. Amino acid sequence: CASSSGSDTQYF.

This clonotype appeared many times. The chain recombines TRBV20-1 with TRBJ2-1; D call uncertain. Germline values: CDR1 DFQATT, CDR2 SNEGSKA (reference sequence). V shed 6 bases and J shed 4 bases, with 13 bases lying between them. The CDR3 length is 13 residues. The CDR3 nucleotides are TGCAGTGCGGGGTTGGGTTGGTACAATGAGCAGTTCTTC. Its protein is CSAGLGWYNEQFF.